This T cell receptor beta chain was documented in a study of shared T cell receptors in the human thymus. Germline-derived CDR1 and CDR2 are ENHRY and SYGVKD. V gave up 1 base and J gave up 5 bases; unmatched junction bases: 11. The CDR3 length is 17 residues. Generated by immunoSEQ multiplex PCR, the TCRdb table keeps only in-frame clones and is missing some. Seen here are 550,000 to 800,000 clones, 70% to 90% observed once, and the top ten hold more than 0.008%. These records were also assigned to another study, of human thymus T cells. That work adds: Serving as donors were healthy Finnish infants, each of whom was having open corrective surgery for congenital heart defects. During corrective heart surgery, resections were taken, and the thymus tissue came from them. Across thymic and blood repertoires, the usage of V and J genes appeared to be biased. Related research described thymic repertoires that were highly overlapping among unrelated individuals.

Sequenced material: thymocytes. The clonotype originates from a girl in the first two years of life with a congenital heart defect. The chain links TRBV10-3 to TRBJ1-2; 9 bases are a match to TRBD1. CDR3 loop: CAISECYDRGNCYGYTF. The CDR3 DNA is TGTGCCATCAGTGAGTGTTACGACAGGGGGAATTGTTATGGCTACACCTTC.